Given below is one T cell receptor beta chain in context. Its target is not known. The same CDR3 can be traced to other DNA sequences in this sample. Sequencing was performed with immunoSEQ multiplex PCR; in TCRdb, only in-frame clones are kept and a portion is missing. The sample records some 2,000,000 clones, over 85% being singletons. The data belong to a study of shared clonotypes between healthy human individuals. Across the whole study: A few men and a couple of women, aged 18 to 49, were donors. The study, taken as a whole, reports: Measured sharing among donors was expected to vary with sequencing depth.

Naive CD8 cells, CD45RO-negative and positively selected for CCR7, excluded terminally differentiated effector memory CD45RA+ cells. V dropped 3 bases and J dropped 3 bases, with 9 bases sitting between them. The CDR3 has 13 residues. The germline CDR1 and CDR2 sequences are MNHEY and SMNVEV (reference sequence). Source material: naive CD8+ T cells sorted from blood. The sequence was obtained from a young man in good health. The gene calls are TRBV27 and TRBJ2-7, with D possibly being TRBD2 (6 bases). The DNA of the CDR3 is TGTGCCAGCAGTTTGCTGGGGGGCTACGAGCAGTACTTC. It is translated as CASSLLGGYEQYF.